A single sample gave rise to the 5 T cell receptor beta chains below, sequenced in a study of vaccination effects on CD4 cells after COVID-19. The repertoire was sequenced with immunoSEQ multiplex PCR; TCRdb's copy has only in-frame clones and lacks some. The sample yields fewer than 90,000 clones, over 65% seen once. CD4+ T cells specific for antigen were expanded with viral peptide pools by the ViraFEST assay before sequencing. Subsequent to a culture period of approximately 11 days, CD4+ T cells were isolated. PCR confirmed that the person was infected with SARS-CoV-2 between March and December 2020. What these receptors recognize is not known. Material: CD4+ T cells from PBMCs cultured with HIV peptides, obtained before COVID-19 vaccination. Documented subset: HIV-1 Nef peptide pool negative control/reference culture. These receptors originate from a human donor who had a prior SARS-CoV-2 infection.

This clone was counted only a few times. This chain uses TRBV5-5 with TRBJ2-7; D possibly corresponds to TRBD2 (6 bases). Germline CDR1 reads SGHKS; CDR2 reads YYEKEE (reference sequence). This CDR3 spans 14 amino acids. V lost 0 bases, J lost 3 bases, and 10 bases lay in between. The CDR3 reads CASSLGWGDYEQYF. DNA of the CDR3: TGTGCCAGCAGCTTGGGGTGGGGGGACTACGAGCAGTACTTC.

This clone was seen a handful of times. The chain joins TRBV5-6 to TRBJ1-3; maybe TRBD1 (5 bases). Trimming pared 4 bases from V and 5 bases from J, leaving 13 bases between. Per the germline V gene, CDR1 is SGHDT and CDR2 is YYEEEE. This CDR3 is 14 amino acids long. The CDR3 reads CASSGARVRNTIYF. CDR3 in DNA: TGTGCCAGCAGCGGGGCGCGGGTGCGAAACACCATATATTTT.

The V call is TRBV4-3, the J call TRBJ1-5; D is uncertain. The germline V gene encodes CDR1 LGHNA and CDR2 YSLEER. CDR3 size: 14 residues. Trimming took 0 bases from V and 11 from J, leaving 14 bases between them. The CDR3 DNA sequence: TGCGCCAGCAGCCAAGATGCCAGAGCAATGGCCCAGCATTTT. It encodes CASSQDARAMAQHF.

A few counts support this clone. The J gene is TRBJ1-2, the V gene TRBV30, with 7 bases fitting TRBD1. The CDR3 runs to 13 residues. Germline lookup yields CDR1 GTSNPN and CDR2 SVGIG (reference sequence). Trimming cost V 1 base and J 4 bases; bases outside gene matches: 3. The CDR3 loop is CAWSGTGTYGYTF. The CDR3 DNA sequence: TGTGCCTGGAGTGGGACAGGCACCTATGGCTACACCTTC.

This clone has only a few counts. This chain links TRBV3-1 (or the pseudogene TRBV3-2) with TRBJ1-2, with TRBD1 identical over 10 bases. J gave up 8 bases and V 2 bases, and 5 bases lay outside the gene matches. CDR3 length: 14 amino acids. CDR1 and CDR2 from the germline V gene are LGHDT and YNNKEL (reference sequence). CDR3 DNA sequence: TGTGCCAGCAGCCAAACTGGACAGGGGGGCGGCTACACCTTC. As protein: CASSQTGQGGGYTF.